The clone carrying this TCR beta chain was seen many times. The germline V gene has CDR1 SNHLY and CDR2 FYNNEI. This CDR3 is built from 14 residues. V lost 5 bases, J lost 3 bases, and 8 bases lay in between. Amplified TCR beta CDR3 regions came from RNA transcripts. In the first-round RT-PCR of the TCR CDR3, the HTBI primer set was used. Each CDR3 protein gets one entry after TCRdb re-called the multiplex PCR reads with MiXCR. Of roughly 170,000 distinct CDR3 sequences in the sample, approximately 17% were seen once. The data originate from a study of T cells in Graves' hyperthyroidism and ophthalmopathy.

This clonotype originated in a woman in her fifties or sixties with Graves' hyperthyroidism. Sequenced input: blood. The V and J genes are TRBV2 and TRBJ1-6, with D maybe TRBD1 (6 bases). The CDR3 loop is CASSRDIYNSPLHF. CDR3 bases: TGTGCCAGCAGTCGGGACATCTATAATTCACCCCTCCACTTT.